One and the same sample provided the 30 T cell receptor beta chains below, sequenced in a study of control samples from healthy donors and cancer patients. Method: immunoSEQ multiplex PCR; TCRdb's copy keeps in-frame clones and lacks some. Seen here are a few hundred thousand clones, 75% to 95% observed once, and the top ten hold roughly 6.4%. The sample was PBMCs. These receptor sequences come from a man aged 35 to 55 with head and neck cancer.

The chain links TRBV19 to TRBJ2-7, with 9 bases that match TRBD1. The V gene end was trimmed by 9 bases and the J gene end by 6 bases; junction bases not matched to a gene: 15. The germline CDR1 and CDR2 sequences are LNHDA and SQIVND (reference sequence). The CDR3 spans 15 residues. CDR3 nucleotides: TGTGCCAGCGCGTCGCTGCCGGGACAGGGAGGCGAGCAGTACTTC. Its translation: CASASLPGQGGEQYF.

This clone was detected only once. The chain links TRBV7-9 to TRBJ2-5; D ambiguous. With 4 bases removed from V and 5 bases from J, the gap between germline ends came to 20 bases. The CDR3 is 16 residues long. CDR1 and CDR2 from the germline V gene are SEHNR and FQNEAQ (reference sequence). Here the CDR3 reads CASSSTLTSIGETQYF. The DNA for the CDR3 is TGTGCCAGCAGCTCTACCCTTACCAGTATAGGGGAGACCCAGTACTTC.

The CDR3, as DNA: TGTGCCAGCTCATTGAGGACTGAAAGGGAGCAGTTCTTC. Translated, it gives CASSLRTEREQFF. This chain links TRBV18 with TRBJ2-1; D might be TRBD2 (5 bases). V was pared by 5 bases and J by 10 bases, with 15 bases between. Germline CDR1 and CDR2: KGHSH and LQKENI. The CDR3 is 13 residues long.

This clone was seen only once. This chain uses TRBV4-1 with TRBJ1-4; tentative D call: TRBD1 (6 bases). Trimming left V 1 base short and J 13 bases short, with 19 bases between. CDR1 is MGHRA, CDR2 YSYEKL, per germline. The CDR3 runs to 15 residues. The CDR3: CASSQVQGPGRRLFF. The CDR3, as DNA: TGCGCCAGCAGCCAAGTACAGGGACCCGGACGGAGACTGTTTTTT.

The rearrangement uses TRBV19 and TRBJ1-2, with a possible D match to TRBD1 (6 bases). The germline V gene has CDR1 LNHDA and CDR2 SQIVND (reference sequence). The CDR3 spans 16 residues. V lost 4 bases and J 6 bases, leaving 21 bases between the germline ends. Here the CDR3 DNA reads TGTGCCAGTAGTACGGCAGTAGGGGGTTTCGGCCATGGCTACACCTTC. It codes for CASSTAVGGFGHGYTF. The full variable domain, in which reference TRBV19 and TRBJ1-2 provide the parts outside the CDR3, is DGGITQSPKYLFRKEGQNVTLSCEQNLNHDAMYWYRQDPGQGLRLIYYSQIVNDFQKGDIAEGYSVSREKKESFPLTVTSAQKNPTAFYLCASSTAVGGFGHGYTFGSGTRLTVV.

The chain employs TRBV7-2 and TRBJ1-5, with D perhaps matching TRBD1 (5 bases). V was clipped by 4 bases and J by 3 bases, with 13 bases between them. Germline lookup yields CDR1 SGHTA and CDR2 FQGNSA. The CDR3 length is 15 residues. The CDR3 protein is CASSSWGFPNQPQHF. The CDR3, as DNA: TGTGCCAGCAGCTCCTGGGGGTTCCCCAATCAGCCCCAGCATTTT.

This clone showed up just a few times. This CDR3 reads CASSSQGSNYGYTF. For the CDR3, the DNA is TGTGCCAGCAGCTCCCAGGGGAGTAACTATGGCTACACCTTC. The chain employs TRBV7-9 and TRBJ1-2; tentative D call: TRBD1 (6 bases). Germline assignment: CDR1 SEHNR and CDR2 FQNEAQ (reference sequence). Trimming took off 4 bases at V and 1 base at J, with 10 bases between the two ends. CDR3 length: 14 amino acids. The variable domain in full, completed from reference TRBV7-9 and TRBJ1-2, reads DTGVSQNPRHKITKRGQNVTFRCDPISEHNRLYWYRQTLGQGPEFLTYFQNEAQLEKSRLLSDRFSAERPKGSFSTLEIQRTEQGDSAMYLCASSSQGSNYGYTFGSGTRLTVV.

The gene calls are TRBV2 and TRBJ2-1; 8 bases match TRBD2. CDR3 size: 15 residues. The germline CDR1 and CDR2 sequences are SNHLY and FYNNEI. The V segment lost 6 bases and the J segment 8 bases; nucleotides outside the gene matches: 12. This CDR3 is CASRFISGSVDEQFF. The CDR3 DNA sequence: TGTGCCAGCAGGTTCATAAGCGGGAGTGTAGATGAGCAGTTCTTC. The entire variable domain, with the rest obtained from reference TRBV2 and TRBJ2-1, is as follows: EPEVTQTPSHQVTQMGQEVILRCVPISNHLYFYWYRQILGQKVEFLVSFYNNEISEKSEIFDDQFSVERPDGSNFTLKIRSTKLEDSAMYFCASRFISGSVDEQFFGPGTRLTVL.

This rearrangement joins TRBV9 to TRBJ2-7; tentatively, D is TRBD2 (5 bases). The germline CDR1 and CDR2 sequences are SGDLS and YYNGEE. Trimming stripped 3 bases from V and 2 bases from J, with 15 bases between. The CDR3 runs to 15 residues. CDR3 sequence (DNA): TGTGCCAGCAGCGCCCCGGGAAAAAACCCCTACGAGCAGTACTTC. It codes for CASSAPGKNPYEQYF.

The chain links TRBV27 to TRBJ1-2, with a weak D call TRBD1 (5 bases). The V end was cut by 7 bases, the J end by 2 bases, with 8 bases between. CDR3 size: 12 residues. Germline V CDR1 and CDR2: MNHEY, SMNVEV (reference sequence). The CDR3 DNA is TGTGCCAGCATGGGGCAGAACTATGGCTACACCTTC. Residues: CASMGQNYGYTF.

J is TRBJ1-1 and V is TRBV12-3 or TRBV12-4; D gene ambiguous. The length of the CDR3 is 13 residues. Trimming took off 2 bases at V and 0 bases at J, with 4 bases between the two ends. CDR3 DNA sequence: TGTGCCAGCAGTTTAACGGTGAACACTGAAGCTTTCTTT. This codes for CASSLTVNTEAFF.

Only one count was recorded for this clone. CDR3 region: CASSLRQGGTGELFF. Written as DNA, the CDR3 is TGTGCCAGCAGCTTACGTCAGGGAGGCACCGGGGAGCTGTTTTTT. The rearrangement joins TRBV7-3 to TRBJ2-2; D is perhaps TRBD2 (6 bases). Germline loops: CDR1 SGHTA, CDR2 FQGTGA. This CDR3 spans 15 amino acids. The ends were cut back, 2 bases at V and 4 bases at J, with 11 bases in the middle.

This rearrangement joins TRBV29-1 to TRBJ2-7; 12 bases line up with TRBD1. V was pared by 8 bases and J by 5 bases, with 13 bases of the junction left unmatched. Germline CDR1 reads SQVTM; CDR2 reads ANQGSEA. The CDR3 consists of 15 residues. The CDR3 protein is CSYQSRGTGGHEQYF. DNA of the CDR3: TGCAGCTATCAGTCTCGCGGGACAGGGGGCCACGAGCAGTACTTC.

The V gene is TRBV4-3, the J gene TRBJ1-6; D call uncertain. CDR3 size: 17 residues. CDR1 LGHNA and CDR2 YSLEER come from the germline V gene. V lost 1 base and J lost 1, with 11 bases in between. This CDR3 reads CASSQGGYGSYNSPLHF. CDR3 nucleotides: TGCGCCAGCAGCCAAGGAGGTTACGGTTCCTATAATTCACCCCTCCACTTT.

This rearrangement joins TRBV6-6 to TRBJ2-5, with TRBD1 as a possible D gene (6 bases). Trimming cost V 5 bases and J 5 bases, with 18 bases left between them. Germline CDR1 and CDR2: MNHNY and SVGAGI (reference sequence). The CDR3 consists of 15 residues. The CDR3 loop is CASSATGTLLETQYF. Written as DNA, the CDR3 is TGTGCCAGCAGTGCCACCGGGACACTTCTGGAGACCCAGTACTTC.

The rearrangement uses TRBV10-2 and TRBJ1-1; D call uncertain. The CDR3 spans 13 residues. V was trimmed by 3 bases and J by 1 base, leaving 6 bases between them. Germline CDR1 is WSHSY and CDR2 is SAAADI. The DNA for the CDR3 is TGCGCCAGCAGTGAACATGGGAACACTGAAGCTTTCTTT. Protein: CASSEHGNTEAFF.

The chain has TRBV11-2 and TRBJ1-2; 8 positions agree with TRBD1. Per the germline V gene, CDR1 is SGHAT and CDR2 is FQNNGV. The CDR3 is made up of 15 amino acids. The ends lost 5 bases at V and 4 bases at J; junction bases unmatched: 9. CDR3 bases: TGTGCCAGCAGCCCGGCGGGCAGGGGGCCCTATGGCTACACCTTC. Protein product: CASSPAGRGPYGYTF.

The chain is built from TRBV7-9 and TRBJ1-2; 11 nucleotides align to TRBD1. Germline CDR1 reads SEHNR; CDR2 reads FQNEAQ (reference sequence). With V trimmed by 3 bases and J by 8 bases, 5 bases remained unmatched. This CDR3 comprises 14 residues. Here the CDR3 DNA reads TGTGCCAGCAGCTTGGGACAGGGGGTATACGGCTACACCTTC. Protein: CASSLGQGVYGYTF.

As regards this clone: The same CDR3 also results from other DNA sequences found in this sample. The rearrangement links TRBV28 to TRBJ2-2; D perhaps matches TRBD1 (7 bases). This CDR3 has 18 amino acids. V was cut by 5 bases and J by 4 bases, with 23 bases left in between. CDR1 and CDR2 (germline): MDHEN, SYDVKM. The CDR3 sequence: CASSLVRAGGRGTGELFF. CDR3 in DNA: TGTGCCAGCAGTCTTGTGAGGGCAGGGGGGCGAGGCACCGGGGAGCTGTTTTTT.

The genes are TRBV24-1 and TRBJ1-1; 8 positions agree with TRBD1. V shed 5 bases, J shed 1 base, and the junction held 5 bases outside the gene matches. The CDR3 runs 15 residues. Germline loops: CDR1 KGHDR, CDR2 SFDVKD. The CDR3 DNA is TGTGCCACCAGTGGCCCAGGACAGGGGAACACTGAAGCTTTCTTT. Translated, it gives CATSGPGQGNTEAFF.

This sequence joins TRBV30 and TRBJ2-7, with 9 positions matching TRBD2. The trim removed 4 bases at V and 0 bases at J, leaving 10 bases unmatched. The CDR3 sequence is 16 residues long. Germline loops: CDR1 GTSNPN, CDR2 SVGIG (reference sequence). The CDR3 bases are TGTGCCTGGACCCCGGCTGAGCGGGAGGCCTCCTACGAGCAGTACTTC. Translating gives CAWTPAEREASYEQYF.

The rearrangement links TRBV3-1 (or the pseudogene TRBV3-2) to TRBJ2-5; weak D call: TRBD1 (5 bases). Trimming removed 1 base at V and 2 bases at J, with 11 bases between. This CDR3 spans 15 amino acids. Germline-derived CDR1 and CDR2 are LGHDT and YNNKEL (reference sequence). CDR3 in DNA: TGTGCCAGCAGCCAAGGCAGGGTTGTTCAAGAGACCCAGTACTTC. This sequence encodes CASSQGRVVQETQYF.

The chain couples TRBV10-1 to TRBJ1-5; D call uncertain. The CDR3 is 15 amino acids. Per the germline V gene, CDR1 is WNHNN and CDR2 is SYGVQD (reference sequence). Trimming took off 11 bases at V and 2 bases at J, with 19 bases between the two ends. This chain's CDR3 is CAEGGGHLGNQPQHF. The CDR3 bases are TGCGCCGAGGGAGGTGGGCATTTGGGCAATCAGCCCCAGCATTTT.

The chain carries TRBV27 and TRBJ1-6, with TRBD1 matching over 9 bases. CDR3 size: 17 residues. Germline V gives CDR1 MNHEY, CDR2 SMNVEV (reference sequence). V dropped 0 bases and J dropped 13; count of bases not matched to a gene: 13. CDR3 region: CASSLSRARDRELPLHF. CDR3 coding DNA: TGTGCCAGCAGTTTATCGAGGGCGAGGGACAGGGAGTTGCCCCTCCACTTT.

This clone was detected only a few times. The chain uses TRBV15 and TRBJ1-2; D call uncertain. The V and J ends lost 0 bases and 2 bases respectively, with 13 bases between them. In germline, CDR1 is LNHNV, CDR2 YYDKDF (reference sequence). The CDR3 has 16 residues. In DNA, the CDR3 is TGTGCCACCAGCAGAGAGACGGGCCGGGAAAACTATGGCTACACCTTC. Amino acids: CATSRETGRENYGYTF.

The chain's CDR3 is CASSLDRGLLAGRQETQYF. DNA of the CDR3: TGTGCCAGCAGCTTGGACAGGGGCCTACTAGCGGGACGTCAGGAGACCCAGTACTTC. The chain couples TRBV5-4 to TRBJ2-5, with TRBD2 matching over 10 bases. Germline values: CDR1 SGHNT, CDR2 YYREEE (reference sequence). CDR3 size: 19 residues. The ends lost 0 bases at V and 5 bases at J; junction bases unmatched: 16.

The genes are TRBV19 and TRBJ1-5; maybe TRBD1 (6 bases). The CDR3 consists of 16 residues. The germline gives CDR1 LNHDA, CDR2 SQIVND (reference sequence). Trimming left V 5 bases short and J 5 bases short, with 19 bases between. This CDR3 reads CASSLGRGQPDQPQHF. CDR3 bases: TGTGCCAGTAGTCTTGGAAGAGGACAGCCAGATCAGCCCCAGCATTTT.

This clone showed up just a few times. CDR3 bases: TGTGCCAGCAGTGAAACACCAGCAACCTACGAGCAGTACTTC. It specifies CASSETPATYEQYF. This chain joins TRBV6-1 and TRBJ2-7; no definite D call. Germline loops: CDR1 MNHNS, CDR2 SASEGT. This CDR3 contains 14 residues. V was cut by 2 bases and J by 2 bases, with 10 bases left in between.

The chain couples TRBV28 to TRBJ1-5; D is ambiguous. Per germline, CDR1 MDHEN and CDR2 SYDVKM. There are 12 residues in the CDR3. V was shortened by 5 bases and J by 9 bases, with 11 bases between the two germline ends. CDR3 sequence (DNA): TGTGCCAGCAGTGGACGTTGGGGGCCCCAGCATTTT. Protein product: CASSGRWGPQHF. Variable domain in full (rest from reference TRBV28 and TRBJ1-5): DVKVTQSSRYLVKRTGEKVFLECVQDMDHENMFWYRQDPGLGLRLIYFSYDVKMKEKGDIPEGYSVSREKKERFSLILESASTNQTSMYLCASSGRWGPQHFGDGTRLSIL.

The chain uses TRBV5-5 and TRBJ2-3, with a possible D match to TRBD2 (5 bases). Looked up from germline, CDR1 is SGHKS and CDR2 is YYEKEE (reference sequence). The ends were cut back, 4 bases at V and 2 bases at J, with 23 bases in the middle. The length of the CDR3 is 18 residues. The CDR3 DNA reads TGTGCCAGCAGCCCACCTGGTGGCGGACTTACCCTCACAGATACGCAGTATTTT. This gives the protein CASSPPGGGLTLTDTQYF.